This T cell receptor beta chain was profiled in a study of T cell responses to AZD1222 COVID-19 vaccine. Study-level points and caveats: Spike-specific TCR breadth rose after two AZD1222 doses, and depth rose as well. White British people made up most donors, females outnumbered males, and clonal diversity was possibly underestimated. Just a handful of people given AZD1222 tested seropositive at baseline. The CD4 TCRs associated with vaccination extended across spike and predominated at 160-218 and 743-854.

As for this clone: The antigen remains undetermined.

Only in-frame clones appear in the TCRdb table, and some are missing; sequencing was by immunoSEQ multiplex PCR. The repertoire consists of about 140,000 clones, with 85% to 95% occurring once and the leading ten covering 12%. The source was peripheral blood, collected after recovery from COVID-19. This TCR derives from an adult who had recovered from COVID-19.

The DNA of the CDR3 is TGTGCCAGCAGCCCAGACAGTGGCTATGGCTACACCTTC. Translating it yields CASSPDSGYGYTF. The chain joins TRBV7-3 to TRBJ1-2; D may be TRBD1 (5 bases). Per the germline V gene, CDR1 is SGHTA and CDR2 is FQGTGA. Trimming took off 5 bases at V and 4 bases at J, with 11 bases between the two ends. The CDR3 sequence is 13 residues long.